This T cell receptor beta chain was documented in a study of cytomegalovirus exposure and HLA in healthy donors. Study results and limitations: TRBV6-2, TRBV6-3 and other indistinguishable V segments were excluded.

It was with 60 Vbeta and 13 Jbeta primers that the PCR ran. The assay was immunoSEQ multiplex PCR, and TCRdb's table has in-frame clones only and misses some. The data hold roughly 190,000 clones, with approximately 80% observed a single time. This clone showed up just a few times. Its antigen remains unknown. Other DNA sequences in this specimen translate into the identical CDR3. Germline assignment: CDR1 SGHNT and CDR2 YYREEE (reference sequence). Trimming removed 0 bases from V and 5 bases from J, with 9 bases in between. This CDR3 is 14 amino acids long. The J gene is TRBJ2-1, the V gene TRBV5-4, with D maybe TRBD2 (6 bases). The material sequenced was PBMCs. The clonotype originates from a female donor in good health and CMV-seronegative. The CDR3 loop reads CASSLGGGDNEQFF. In DNA, the CDR3 is TGTGCCAGCAGCTTGGGGGGAGGTGACAATGAGCAGTTCTTC.